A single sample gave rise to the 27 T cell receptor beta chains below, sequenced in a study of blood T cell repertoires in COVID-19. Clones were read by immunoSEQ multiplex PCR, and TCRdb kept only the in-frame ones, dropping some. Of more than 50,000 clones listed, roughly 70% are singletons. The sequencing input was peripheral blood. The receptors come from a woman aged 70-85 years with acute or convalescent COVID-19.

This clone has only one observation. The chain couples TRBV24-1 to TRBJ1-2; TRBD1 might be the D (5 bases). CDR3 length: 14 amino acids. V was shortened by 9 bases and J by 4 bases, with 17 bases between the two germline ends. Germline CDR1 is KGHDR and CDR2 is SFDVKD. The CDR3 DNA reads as TGTGCCACCGCCCCGCAGGGCTTAGGCTATGGCTACACCTTC. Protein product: CATAPQGLGYGYTF.

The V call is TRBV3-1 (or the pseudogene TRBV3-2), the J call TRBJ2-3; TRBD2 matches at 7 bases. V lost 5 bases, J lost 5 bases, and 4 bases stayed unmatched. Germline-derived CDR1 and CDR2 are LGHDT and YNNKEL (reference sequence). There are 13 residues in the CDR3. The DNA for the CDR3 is TGTGCCAGCAGCTTCGGGGAGGGAGATACGCAGTATTTT. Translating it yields CASSFGEGDTQYF.

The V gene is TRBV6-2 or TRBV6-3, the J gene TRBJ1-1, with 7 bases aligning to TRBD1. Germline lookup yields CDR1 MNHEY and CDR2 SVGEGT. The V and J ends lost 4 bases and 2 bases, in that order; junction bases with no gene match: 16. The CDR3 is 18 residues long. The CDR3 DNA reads TGTGCCAGCAGTTCCCCCCCCCGCATGCGGACAGGAAACACTGAAGCTTTCTTT. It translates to CASSSPPRMRTGNTEAFF.

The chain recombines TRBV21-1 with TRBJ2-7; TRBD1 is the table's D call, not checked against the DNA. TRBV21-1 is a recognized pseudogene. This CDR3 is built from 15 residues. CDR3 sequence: CASSRTDMSYYEQYF. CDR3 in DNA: TGTGCCAGCAGCCGGACAGACATGAGTTACTACGAGCAGTACTTC.

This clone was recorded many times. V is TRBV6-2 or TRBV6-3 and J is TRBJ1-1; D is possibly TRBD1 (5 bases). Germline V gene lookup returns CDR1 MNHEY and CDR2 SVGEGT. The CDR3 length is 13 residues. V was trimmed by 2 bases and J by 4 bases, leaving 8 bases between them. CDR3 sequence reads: CASSYQTATEAFF. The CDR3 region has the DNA TGTGCCAGCAGTTACCAGACAGCCACTGAAGCTTTCTTT.

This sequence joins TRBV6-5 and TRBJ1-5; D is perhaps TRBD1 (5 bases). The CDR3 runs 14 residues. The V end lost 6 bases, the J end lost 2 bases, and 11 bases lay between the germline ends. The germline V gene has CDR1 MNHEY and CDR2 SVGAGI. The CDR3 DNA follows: TGTGCCAGCAGGGGGGGAATGGGCAATCAGCCCCAGCATTTT. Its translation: CASRGGMGNQPQHF.

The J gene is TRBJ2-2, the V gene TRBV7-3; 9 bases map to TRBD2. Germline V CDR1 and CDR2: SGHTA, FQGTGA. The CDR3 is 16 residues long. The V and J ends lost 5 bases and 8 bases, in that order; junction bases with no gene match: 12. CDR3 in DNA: TGTGCCAGCAGCCGCGAAGGTAGCGGGGGCCCAGGGGAGCTGTTTTTT. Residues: CASSREGSGGPGELFF. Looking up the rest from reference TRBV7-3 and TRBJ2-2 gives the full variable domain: GAGVSQTPSNKVTEKGKYVELRCDPISGHTALYWYRQSLGQGPEFLIYFQGTGAADDSGLPNDRFFAVRPEGSVSTLKIQRTERGDSAVYLCASSREGSGGPGELFFGEGSRLTVL.

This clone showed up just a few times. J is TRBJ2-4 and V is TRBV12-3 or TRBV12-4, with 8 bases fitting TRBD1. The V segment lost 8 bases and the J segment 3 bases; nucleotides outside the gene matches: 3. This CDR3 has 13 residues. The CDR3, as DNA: TGTGCCAGCGGACAGGGAAGCAAAAACATTCAGTACTTC. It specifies CASGQGSKNIQYF.

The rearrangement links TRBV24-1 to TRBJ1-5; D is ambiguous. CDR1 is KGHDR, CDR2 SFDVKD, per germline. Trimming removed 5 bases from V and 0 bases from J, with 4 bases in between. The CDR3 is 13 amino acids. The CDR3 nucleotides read TGTGCCACCAGTGTCCGTAGCAATCAGCCCCAGCATTTT. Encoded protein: CATSVRSNQPQHF.

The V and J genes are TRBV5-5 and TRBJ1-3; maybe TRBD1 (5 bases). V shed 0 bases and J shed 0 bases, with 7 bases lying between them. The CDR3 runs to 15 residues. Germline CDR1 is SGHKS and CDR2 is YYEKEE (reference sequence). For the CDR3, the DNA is TGTGCCAGCAGCTTGGAGGGACTCTCTGGAAACACCATATATTTT. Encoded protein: CASSLEGLSGNTIYF.

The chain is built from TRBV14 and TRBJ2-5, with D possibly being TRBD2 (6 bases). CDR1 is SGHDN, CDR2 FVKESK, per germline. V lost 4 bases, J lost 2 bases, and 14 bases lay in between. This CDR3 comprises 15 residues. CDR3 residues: CASSLPGLIQETQYF. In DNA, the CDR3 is TGTGCCAGCAGCCTCCCGGGACTCATACAAGAGACCCAGTACTTC.

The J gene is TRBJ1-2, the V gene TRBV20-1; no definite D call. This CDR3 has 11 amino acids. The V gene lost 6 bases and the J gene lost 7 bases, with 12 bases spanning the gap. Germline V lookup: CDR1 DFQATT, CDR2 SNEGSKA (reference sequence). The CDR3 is CSAPTGVGYTF. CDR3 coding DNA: TGCAGTGCCCCCACCGGGGTTGGCTACACCTTC.

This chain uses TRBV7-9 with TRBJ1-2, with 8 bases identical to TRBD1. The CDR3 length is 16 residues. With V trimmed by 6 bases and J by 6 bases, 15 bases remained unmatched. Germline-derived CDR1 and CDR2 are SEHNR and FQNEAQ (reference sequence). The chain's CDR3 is CASRRYPDRGSDGYTF. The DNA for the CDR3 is TGTGCCAGCAGGCGTTACCCTGACAGGGGATCGGATGGCTACACCTTC. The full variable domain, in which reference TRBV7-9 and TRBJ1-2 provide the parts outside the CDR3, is DTGVSQNPRHKITKRGQNVTFRCDPISEHNRLYWYRQTLGQGPEFLTYFQNEAQLEKSRLLSDRFSAERPKGSFSTLEIQRTEQGDSAMYLCASRRYPDRGSDGYTFGSGTRLTVV.

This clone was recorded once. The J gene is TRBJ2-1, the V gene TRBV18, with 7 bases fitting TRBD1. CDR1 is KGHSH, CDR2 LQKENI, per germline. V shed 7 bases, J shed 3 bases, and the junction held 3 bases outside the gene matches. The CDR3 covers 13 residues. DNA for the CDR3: TGTGCCAGCTGCCGGGACAGCTACAATGAGCAGTTCTTC. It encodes CASCRDSYNEQFF. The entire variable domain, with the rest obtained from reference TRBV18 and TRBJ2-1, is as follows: NAGVMQNPRHLVRRRGQEARLRCSPMKGHSHVYWYRQLPEEGLKFMVYLQKENIIDESGMPKERFSAEFPKEGPSILRIQQVVRGDSAAYFCASCRDSYNEQFFGPGTRLTVL.

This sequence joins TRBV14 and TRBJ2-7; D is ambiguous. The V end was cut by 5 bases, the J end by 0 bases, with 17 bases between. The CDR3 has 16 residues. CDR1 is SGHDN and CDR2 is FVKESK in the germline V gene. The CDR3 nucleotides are TGTGCCAGCAGCGGAAGCACAGACACCCGCTCCTACGAGCAGTACGTC. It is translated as CASSGSTDTRSYEQYV.

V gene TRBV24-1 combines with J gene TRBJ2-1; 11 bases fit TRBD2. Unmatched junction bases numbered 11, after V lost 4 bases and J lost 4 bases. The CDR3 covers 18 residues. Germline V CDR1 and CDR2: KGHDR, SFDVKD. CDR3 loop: CATSDHRFTSGGYNEQFF. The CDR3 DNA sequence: TGTGCCACCAGTGACCACCGATTTACTAGCGGGGGTTACAATGAGCAGTTCTTC.

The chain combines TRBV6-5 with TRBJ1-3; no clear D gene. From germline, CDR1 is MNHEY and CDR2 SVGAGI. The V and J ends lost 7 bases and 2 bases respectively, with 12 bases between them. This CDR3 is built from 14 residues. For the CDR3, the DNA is TGTGCCAGCACCTCCGGGAACCCTGGAAACACCATATATTTT. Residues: CASTSGNPGNTIYF.

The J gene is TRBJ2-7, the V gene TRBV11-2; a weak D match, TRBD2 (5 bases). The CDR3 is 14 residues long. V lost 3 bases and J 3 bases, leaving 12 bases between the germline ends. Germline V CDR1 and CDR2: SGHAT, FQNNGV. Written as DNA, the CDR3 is TGTGCCAGCAGCTTCCAAGTAGGGAGCTACGAGCAGTACGTC. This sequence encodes CASSFQVGSYEQYV.

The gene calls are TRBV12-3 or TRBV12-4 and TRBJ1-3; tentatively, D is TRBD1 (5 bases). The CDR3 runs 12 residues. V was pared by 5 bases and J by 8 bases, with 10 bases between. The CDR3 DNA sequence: TGTGCCAGCAGTCCACTCAGGGACACCATATATTTT. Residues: CASSPLRDTIYF.

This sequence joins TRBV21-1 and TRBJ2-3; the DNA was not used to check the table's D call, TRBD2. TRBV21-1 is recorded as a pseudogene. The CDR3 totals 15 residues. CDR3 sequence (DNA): TGTGCCGAGAACCACGATAAACCAAGCACAGATACGCAGTATTTT. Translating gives CAENHDKPSTDTQYF.

Here the CDR3 DNA reads TGTGCCACCGGGACAGTCGAAAAACTGTTTTTT. Its protein product is CATGTVEKLFF. V and J are TRBV10-3 and TRBJ1-4; 7 positions match TRBD1. Germline CDR1 is ENHRY and CDR2 is SYGVKD. The CDR3 consists of 11 residues. V trimming: 10 bases; J trimming: 8 bases; junction bases outside the gene matches: 4.

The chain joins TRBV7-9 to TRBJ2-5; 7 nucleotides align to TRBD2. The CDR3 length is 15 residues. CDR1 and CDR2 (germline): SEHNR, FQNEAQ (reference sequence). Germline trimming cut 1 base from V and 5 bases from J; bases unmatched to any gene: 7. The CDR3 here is CASSLGAGPGETQYF. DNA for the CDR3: TGTGCCAGCAGCTTAGGAGCGGGACCGGGGGAGACCCAGTACTTC.

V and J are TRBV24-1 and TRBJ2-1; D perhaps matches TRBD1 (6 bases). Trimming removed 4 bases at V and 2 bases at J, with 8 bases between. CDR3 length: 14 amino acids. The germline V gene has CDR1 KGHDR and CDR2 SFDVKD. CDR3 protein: CATSDRGPYNEQFF. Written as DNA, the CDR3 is TGTGCCACCAGTGACAGGGGACCCTACAATGAGCAGTTCTTC.

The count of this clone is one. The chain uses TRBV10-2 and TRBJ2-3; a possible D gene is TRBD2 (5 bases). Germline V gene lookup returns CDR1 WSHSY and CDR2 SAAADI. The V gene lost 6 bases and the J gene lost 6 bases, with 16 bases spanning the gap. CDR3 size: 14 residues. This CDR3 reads CASRGGLGPDTQYF. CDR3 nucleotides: TGCGCCAGCAGGGGCGGGCTCGGCCCCGATACGCAGTATTTT.

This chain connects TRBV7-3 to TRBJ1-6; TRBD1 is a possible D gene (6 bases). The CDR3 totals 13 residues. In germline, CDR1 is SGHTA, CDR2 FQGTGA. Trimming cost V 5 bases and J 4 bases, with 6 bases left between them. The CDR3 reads CASSGTYNSPLHF. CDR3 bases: TGTGCCAGCAGCGGGACATATAATTCACCCCTCCACTTT.

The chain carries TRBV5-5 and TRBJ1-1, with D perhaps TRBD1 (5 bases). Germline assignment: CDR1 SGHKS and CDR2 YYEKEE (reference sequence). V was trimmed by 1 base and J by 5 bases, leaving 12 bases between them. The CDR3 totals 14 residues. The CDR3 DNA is TGTGCCAGCAGCTTGAAGCAGGGCGGAACTGAAGCTTTCTTT. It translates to CASSLKQGGTEAFF.

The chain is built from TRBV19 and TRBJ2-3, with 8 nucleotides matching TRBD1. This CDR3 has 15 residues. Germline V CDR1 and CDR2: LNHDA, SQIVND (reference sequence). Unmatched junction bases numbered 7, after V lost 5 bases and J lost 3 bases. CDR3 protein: CASSLGTGLTDTQYF. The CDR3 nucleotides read TGTGCCAGTAGTTTAGGGACAGGCCTGACAGATACGCAGTATTTT.